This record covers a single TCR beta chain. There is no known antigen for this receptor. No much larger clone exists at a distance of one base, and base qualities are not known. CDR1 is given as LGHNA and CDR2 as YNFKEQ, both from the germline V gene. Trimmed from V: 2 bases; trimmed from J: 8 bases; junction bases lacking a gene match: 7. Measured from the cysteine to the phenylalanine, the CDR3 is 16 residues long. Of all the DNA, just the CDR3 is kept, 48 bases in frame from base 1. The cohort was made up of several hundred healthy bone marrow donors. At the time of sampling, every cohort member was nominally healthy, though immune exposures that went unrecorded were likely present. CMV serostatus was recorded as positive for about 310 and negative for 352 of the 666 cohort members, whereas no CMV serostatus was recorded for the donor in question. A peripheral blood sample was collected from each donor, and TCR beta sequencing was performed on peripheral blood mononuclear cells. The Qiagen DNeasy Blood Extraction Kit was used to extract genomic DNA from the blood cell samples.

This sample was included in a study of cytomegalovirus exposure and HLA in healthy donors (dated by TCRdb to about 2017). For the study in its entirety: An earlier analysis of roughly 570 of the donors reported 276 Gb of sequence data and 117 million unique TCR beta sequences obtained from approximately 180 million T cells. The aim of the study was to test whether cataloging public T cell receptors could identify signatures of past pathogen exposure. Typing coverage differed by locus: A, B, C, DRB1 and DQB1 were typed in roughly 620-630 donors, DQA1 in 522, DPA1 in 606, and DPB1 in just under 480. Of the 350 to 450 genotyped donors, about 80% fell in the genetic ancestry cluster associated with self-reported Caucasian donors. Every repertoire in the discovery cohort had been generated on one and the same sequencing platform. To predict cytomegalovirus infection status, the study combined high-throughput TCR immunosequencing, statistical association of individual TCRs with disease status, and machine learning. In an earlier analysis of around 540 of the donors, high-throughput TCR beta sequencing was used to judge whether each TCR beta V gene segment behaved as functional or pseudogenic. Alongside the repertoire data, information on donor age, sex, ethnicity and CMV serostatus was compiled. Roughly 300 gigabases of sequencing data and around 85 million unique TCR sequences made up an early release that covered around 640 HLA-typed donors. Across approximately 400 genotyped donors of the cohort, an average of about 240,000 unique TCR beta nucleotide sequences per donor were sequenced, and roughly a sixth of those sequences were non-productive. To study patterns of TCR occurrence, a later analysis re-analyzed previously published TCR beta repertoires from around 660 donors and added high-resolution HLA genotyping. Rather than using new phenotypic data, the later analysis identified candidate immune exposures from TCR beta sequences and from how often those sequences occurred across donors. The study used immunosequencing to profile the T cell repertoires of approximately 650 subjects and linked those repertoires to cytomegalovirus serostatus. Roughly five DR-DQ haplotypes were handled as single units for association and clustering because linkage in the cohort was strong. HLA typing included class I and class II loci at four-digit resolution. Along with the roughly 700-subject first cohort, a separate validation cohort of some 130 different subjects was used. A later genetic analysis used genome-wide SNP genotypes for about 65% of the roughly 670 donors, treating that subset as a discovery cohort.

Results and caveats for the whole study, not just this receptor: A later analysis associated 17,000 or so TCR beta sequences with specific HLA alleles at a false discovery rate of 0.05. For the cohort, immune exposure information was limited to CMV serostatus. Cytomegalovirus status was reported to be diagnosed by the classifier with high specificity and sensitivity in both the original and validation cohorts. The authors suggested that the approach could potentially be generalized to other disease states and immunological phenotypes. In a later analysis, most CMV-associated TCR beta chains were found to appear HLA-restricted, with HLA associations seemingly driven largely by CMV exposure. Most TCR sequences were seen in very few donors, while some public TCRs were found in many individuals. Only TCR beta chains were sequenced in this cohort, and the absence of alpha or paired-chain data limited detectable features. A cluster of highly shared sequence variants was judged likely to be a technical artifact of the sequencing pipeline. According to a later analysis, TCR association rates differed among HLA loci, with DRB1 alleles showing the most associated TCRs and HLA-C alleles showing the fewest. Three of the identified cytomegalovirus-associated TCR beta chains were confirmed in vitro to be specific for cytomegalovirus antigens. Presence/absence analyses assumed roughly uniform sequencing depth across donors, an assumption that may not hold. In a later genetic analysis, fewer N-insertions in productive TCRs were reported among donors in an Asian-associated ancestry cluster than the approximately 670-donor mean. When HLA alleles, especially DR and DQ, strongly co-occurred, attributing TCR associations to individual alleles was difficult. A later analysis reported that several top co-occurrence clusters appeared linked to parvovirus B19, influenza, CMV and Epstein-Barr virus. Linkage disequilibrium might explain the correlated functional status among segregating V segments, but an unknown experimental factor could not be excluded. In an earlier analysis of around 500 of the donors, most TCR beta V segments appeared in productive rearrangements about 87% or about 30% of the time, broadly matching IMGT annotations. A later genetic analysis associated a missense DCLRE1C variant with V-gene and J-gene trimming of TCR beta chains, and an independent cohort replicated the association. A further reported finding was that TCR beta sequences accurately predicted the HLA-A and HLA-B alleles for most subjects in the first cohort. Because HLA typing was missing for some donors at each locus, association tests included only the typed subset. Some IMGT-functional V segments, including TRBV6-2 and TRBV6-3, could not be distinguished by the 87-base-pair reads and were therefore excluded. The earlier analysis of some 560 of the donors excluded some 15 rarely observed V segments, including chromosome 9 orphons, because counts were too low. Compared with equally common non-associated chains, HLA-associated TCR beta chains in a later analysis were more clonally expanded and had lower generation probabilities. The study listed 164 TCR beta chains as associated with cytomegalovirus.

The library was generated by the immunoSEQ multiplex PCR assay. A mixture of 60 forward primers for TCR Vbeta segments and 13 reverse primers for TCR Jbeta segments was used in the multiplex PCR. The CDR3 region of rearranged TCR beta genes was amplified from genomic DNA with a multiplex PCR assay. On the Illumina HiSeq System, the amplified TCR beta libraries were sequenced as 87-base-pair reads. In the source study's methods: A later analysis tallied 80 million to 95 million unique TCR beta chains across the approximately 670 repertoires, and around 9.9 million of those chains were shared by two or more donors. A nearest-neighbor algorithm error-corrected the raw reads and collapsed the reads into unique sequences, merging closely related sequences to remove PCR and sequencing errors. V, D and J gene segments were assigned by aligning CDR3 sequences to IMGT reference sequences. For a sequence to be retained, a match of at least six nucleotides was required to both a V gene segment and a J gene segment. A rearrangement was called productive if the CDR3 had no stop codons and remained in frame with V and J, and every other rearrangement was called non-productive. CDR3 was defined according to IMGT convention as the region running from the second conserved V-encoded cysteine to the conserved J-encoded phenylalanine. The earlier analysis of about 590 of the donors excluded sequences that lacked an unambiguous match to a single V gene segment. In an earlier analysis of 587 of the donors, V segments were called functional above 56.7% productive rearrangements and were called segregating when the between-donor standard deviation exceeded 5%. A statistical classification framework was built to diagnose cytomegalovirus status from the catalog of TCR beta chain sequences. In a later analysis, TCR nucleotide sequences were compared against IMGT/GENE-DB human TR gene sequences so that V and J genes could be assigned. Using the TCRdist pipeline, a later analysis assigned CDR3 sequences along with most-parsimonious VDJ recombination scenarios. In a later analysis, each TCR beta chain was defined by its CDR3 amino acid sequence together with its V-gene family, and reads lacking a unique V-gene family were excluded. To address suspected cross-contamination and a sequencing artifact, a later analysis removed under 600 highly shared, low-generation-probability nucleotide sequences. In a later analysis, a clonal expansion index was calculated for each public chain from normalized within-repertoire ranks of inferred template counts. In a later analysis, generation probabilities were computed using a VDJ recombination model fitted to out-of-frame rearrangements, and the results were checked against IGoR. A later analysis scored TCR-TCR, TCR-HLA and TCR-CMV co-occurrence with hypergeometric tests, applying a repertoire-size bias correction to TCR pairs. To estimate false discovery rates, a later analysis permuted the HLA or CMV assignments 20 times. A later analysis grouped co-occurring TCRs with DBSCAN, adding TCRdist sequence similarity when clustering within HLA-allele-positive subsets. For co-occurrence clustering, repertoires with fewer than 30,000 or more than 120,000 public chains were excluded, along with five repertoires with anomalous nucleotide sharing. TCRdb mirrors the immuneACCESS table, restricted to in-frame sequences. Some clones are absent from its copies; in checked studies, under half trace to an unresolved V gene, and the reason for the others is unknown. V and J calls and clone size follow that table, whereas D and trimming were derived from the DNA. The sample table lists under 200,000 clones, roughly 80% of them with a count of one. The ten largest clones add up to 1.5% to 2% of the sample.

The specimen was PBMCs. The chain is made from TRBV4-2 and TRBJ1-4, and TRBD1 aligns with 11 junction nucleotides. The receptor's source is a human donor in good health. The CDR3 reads CASSQPRTGGDEKLFF. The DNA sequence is TGTGCCAGCAGCCAACCTCGGACAGGGGGCGACGAAAAACTGTTTTTT.